This T cell receptor beta chain stems from a study of blood T cell repertoires in COVID-19. The CDR3 is made up of 16 amino acids. The germline gives CDR1 LNHDA, CDR2 SQIVND (reference sequence). V shed 5 bases, J shed 2 bases, and the junction held 5 bases outside the gene matches. TCRdb keeps only in-frame clones here, not all; method: immunoSEQ multiplex PCR. The repertoire holds almost 80,000 clones, with roughly 80% as singletons. The gene calls are TRBV19 and TRBJ2-5; 13 bases match TRBD2. The receptor comes from a woman in her 70s with acute or convalescent COVID-19. The material sequenced was peripheral blood. The CDR3 sequence: CASSPRLAGGQETQYF. CDR3 nucleotide sequence: TGTGCCAGTAGTCCTAGACTAGCGGGAGGACAAGAGACCCAGTACTTC.